The 9 T cell receptor beta chains presented below share a single source sample, sequenced in a study of blood T cell repertoires in COVID-19. Here immunoSEQ multiplex PCR was the method, and the copy in TCRdb shows in-frame clones only, minus some. The data show some 250,000 clones, roughly 89% seen once. Sequenced material: PBMCs or T cells enriched from blood (not recorded which). Receptors originate from a man in his forties who had recovered from COVID-19.

The V call is TRBV5-1, the J call TRBJ1-2; TRBD1 aligns across 8 bases. Germline V lookup: CDR1 SGHRS, CDR2 YFSETQ. CDR3 length equals 17 residues. The V segment lost 0 bases and the J segment 4 bases; nucleotides outside the gene matches: 11. The chain's CDR3 is CASSLGQGARSFYGYTF. The CDR3 DNA sequence: TGCGCCAGCAGCTTGGGGCAGGGGGCGCGGTCCTTCTATGGCTACACCTTC.

The genes are TRBV28 and TRBJ2-1; D unclear. There are 13 residues in the CDR3. V was shortened by 3 bases and J by 3 bases, with 6 bases between the two germline ends. Per germline, CDR1 MDHEN and CDR2 SYDVKM. As DNA, the CDR3 is TGTGCCAGCAGTTTCTTCGGCTACAATGAGCAGTTCTTC. Encoded protein: CASSFFGYNEQFF.

This clone turned up a few times. The chain employs TRBV11-2 and TRBJ1-5, with no clear D. CDR3 length equals 13 residues. Trimming removed 1 base from V and 7 bases from J, with 8 bases in between. Germline lookup yields CDR1 SGHAT and CDR2 FQNNGV. CDR3 bases: TGTGCCAGCAGCTTAGGAGTAGAGCAGCCCCAGCATTTT. This translates into CASSLGVEQPQHF. Filled out from reference TRBV11-2 and TRBJ1-5, the complete variable domain reads EAGVAQSPRYKIIEKRQSVAFWCNPISGHATLYWYQQILGQGPKLLIQFQNNGVVDDSQLPKDRFSAERLKGVDSTLKIQPAKLEDSAVYLCASSLGVEQPQHFGDGTRLSIL.

The V and J genes are TRBV6-5 and TRBJ2-5; 8 nucleotides match TRBD1. Germline values: CDR1 MNHEY, CDR2 SVGAGI. The junction had 3 bases not matched to a gene; V was cut back by 4 bases and J by 2 bases. The CDR3 runs 14 residues. Here the CDR3 DNA reads TGTGCCAGCAGTTCCCGGGACAGGCAAGAGACCCAGTACTTC. Amino acid sequence: CASSSRDRQETQYF.

A few counts support this clone. The V call is TRBV5-1, the J call TRBJ1-2; 9 positions match TRBD1. CDR3 length: 15 amino acids. From germline, CDR1 is SGHRS and CDR2 YFSETQ. V lost 4 bases to trimming and J lost 8 bases; unmatched junction nucleotides: 12. Written as DNA, the CDR3 is TGCGCCAGCAGCCCATTACGGACAGGGGAGAGGGGCTACACCTTC. It translates to CASSPLRTGERGYTF.

The chain couples TRBV11-2 to TRBJ1-1; no clear D. The CDR3 consists of 15 residues. Looked up from germline, CDR1 is SGHAT and CDR2 is FQNNGV. V lost 5 bases, J lost 0 bases, and 13 bases lay in between. The CDR3 coding sequence is TGTGCCAGCAGCCCCCGGGTCATAATGAACACTGAAGCTTTCTTT. As protein: CASSPRVIMNTEAFF.

The CDR3 region has the DNA TGCGCCAGCAGCCAAGATAGGGGGGGTTACTCCTACGAGCAGTACTTC. Amino acid sequence: CASSQDRGGYSYEQYF. The chain combines TRBV4-3 with TRBJ2-7, with D tentatively TRBD2 (7 bases). This CDR3 is 16 amino acids long. In germline, CDR1 is LGHNA, CDR2 YSLEER. Deletions cut 0 bases from V and 0 bases from J, with 12 bases between.

The chain employs TRBV6-5 and TRBJ1-1; 9 bases align to TRBD1. The CDR3 is 14 amino acids. CDR1 is MNHEY, CDR2 SVGAGI, per germline. Germline trimming cut 6 bases from V and 2 bases from J; bases unmatched to any gene: 4. In DNA, the CDR3 is TGTGCCAGCAGGGACAGGGGCCTTAACACTGAAGCTTTCTTT. Translated: CASRDRGLNTEAFF.

This clone has only one observation. V is TRBV3-1 (or the pseudogene TRBV3-2) and J is TRBJ1-5, with D unclear. The germline V gene has CDR1 LGHDT and CDR2 YNNKEL (reference sequence). V lost 0 bases to trimming and J lost 6 bases, with 9 bases between them. CDR3 length equals 14 residues. The CDR3, as DNA: TGTGCCAGCAGCCAAGATCTACGATCTCAGCCCCAGCATTTT. It codes for CASSQDLRSQPQHF.